Listed below are T cell receptor beta chains from one sample, sequenced in a study of CD8+CD57+ T cells in acquired aplastic anemia. TCRdb reprocessed the reads with MiXCR, giving one entry per CDR3 protein. The sample has about 160,000 distinct CDR3 sequences; just under 45% are singletons. The sample was sorted CD4+, CD8+, or CD8+CD57+ T cells (not recorded which) from PBMCs. The receptors derive from a human donor in good health. Both conserved end residues are part of each CDR3. D genes are given only for firm matches. A clone size is listed for some rows: how often the clone was seen (once, few, many), or a class if it is expanded.

J: TRBJ2-1; length: 19; size: NA; D: NA; V: TRBV24-1; CDR3: CATSDWMGLARESYNEQFF; DNA: TGTGCCACCAGTGATTGGATGGGTTTGGCCAGGGAATCCTACAATGAGCAGTTCTTC
J: TRBJ1-2; length: 12; size: many; D: NA; V: TRBV20-1; CDR3: CSQLGGYGGYTF; DNA: TGCAGTCAATTGGGCGGTTACGGTGGCTACACCTTC
J: TRBJ1-2; length: 13; size: NA; D: NA; V: TRBV24-1; CDR3: CATSVTENYGYTF; DNA: TGTGCCACCAGTGTGACAGAAAACTATGGCTACACCTTC
J: TRBJ2-1; length: 15; size: many; D: TRBD2; V: TRBV14; CDR3: CASSPLAGGVNEQFF; DNA: TGTGCCAGCAGCCCCCTAGCGGGAGGCGTAAATGAGCAGTTCTTC
J: TRBJ1-2; length: 15; size: NA; D: NA; V: TRBV4-1; CDR3: CASSQGSTGYYGYTF; DNA: TGCGCCAGCAGCCAAGGCTCTACAGGGTACTATGGCTACACCTTC
J: TRBJ1-5; length: 13; size: once; D: NA; V: TRBV19; CDR3: CASSIRGPQPQHF; DNA: TGTGCCAGTAGTATAAGGGGACCTCAGCCCCAGCATTTT
J: TRBJ2-3; length: 12; size: NA; D: NA; V: TRBV20-1; CDR3: CSARRPYNEQYF; DNA: TGCAGTGCCAGAAGACCGTACAATGAGCAGTATTTT
J: TRBJ1-1; length: 15; size: many; D: NA; V: TRBV4-2; CDR3: CASSRDTGRDTEAFF; DNA: TGTGCCAGCAGCCGAGATACAGGGAGGGACACTGAAGCTTTCTTT
J: TRBJ1-1; length: 13; size: once; D: NA; V: TRBV11-3; CDR3: CASSTTANTEAFF; DNA: TGTGCCAGCAGTACGACAGCGAACACTGAAGCTTTCTTT
J: TRBJ1-2; length: 12; size: many; D: NA; V: TRBV6-1; CDR3: CASRSGATGYTF; DNA: TGTGCCAGCAGGTCAGGGGCCACTGGCTACACCTTC
J: TRBJ1-1; length: 11; size: many; D: NA; V: TRBV2; CDR3: CASSEGVRAFF; DNA: TGTGCCAGCAGTGAGGGGGTTAGGGCTTTCTTT
J: TRBJ1-1; length: 14; size: many; D: NA; V: TRBV4-2; CDR3: CASSQEGGTTEAFF; DNA: TGTGCCAGCAGCCAAGAAGGAGGGACCACTGAAGCTTTCTTT
J: TRBJ2-1; length: 15; size: many; D: TRBD2; V: TRBV7-3; CDR3: CASSLTRSASGGQFF; DNA: TGTGCCAGCAGCTTAACGCGGTCGGCTAGCGGGGGACAGTTCTTC
J: TRBJ2-1; length: 15; size: many; D: NA; V: TRBV12-3/TRBV12-4; CDR3: CASTRVEGYDNEQFF; DNA: TGTGCCAGCACGCGTGTCGAGGGTTACGACAATGAGCAGTTCTTC
J: TRBJ2-2; length: 13; size: many; D: NA; V: TRBV7-7; CDR3: CASSLADTGELFF; DNA: TGTGCCAGCAGCTTAGCAGACACCGGGGAGCTGTTTTTT
J: TRBJ2-3; length: 15; size: NA; D: TRBD2; V: TRBV10-2; CDR3: CASSDLAGSADTQYF; DNA: TGCGCCAGCAGTGATCTAGCGGGGTCCGCAGATACGCAGTATTTT
J: TRBJ2-5; length: 14; size: NA; D: NA; V: TRBV15; CDR3: CATSRPAFQETQYF; DNA: TGTGCCACCAGCAGGCCGGCCTTCCAAGAGACCCAGTACTTC
J: TRBJ1-4; length: 13; size: many; D: NA; V: TRBV12-3/TRBV12-4; CDR3: CASRKGAGPLLLF; DNA: TGTGCCAGCAGGAAAGGCGCGGGACCTCTACTTCTCTTT
J: TRBJ2-7; length: 11; size: many; D: NA; V: TRBV3-1; CDR3: CASSSGVGKYF; DNA: TGTGCCAGCAGCTCCGGGGTCGGGAAGTACTTC
J: TRBJ1-1; length: 11; size: many; D: NA; V: TRBV20-1; CDR3: CSAGKNTEAFF; DNA: TGCAGTGCCGGAAAGAACACTGAAGCTTTCTTT
J: TRBJ1-1; length: 16; size: many; D: TRBD1; V: TRBV14; CDR3: CASSFYTGQKNTEAFF; DNA: TGTGCCAGCAGCTTTTATACGGGACAGAAGAACACTGAAGCTTTCTTT
J: TRBJ1-1; length: 14; size: many; D: TRBD1; V: TRBV7-2; CDR3: CASSFRQGLTEAFF; DNA: TGTGCCAGCAGCTTTAGACAGGGATTGACTGAAGCTTTCTTT
J: TRBJ2-1; length: 12; size: NA; D: NA; V: TRBV29-1; CDR3: CSVDALPNEQFF; DNA: TGCAGCGTTGACGCCCTCCCTAATGAGCAGTTCTTC
J: TRBJ2-7; length: 14; size: few; D: TRBD2; V: TRBV5-5; CDR3: CASSGGGNKYEQYF; DNA: TGTGCCAGCAGCGGGGGGGGAAACAAGTACGAGCAGTACTTC
J: TRBJ2-3; length: 21; size: NA; D: NA; V: TRBV9; CDR3: CASSVGGGQPSLASPTDTQYF; DNA: TGTGCCAGCAGCGTAGGTGGGGGGCAGCCAAGCTTAGCATCCCCCACAGATACGCAGTATTTT
J: TRBJ2-2; length: 15; size: NA; D: TRBD2; V: TRBV10-3; CDR3: CAISDTGRGTGELFF; DNA: TGTGCCATCAGTGATACCGGGAGGGGGACCGGGGAGCTGTTTTTT
J: TRBJ2-2; length: 14; size: once; D: NA; V: TRBV27; CDR3: CASSLGLRGGELFF; DNA: TGTGCCAGCAGTTTAGGATTGCGGGGCGGGGAGCTGTTTTTT